The source of this TCR beta chain is a study of T-cell reconstitution after alpha-beta-depleted transplantation in children listed by TCRdb under 2016. For the wider study: Using TCR repertoire profiling, the study quantitatively followed how T-cell immune reconstitution unfolded in children after TCRalphabeta/CD19-depleted allogeneic hematopoietic cell transplantation.

Via the germline V gene, CDR1 is SGHRS and CDR2 YFSETQ. Inclusive of the bounding cysteine and phenylalanine, the CDR3 is 16 residues long. Only the CDR3 DNA is retained, 48 bases long and in frame from the first base. V is trimmed back by 0 bases and J by 7 bases, and the junction contains 9 bases that no gene match accounts for. In its sample, this clonotype was seen a few times. No cognate antigen has been identified for it. No base qualities exist here, and no much larger clone lies one base off it. Libraries were constructed by PCR. Sequencing took place on an Illumina HiSeq 2500. To normalize quantification of the TCRbeta repertoire, the TCR libraries were built with molecular barcoding that relied on unique molecular identifiers. Starting from the raw public reads, TCRdb applied fastp trimming at Q25, assembled clones with MiXCR and retained in-frame beta chains. Each entry is one CDR3 protein sequence, shown with its most common DNA and genes. For this sample the table gives about 610,000 distinct CDR3 sequences, of which approximately 10% were detected only once. The ten most abundant clones make up about 4% of the sample.

The sample here was PBMCs from the stem cell graft donor, taken from the stem cell graft. This receptor was identified in a human donor who donated a stem cell graft to a child with acute myeloid leukemia. Rearrangement joined TRBV5-1 to TRBJ2-7, and 11 junction bases match TRBD1. CDR3 sequence: CASSLAGDRGSREQYF. The nucleotides read TGCGCCAGCAGCTTGGCGGGGGACAGGGGGTCGCGGGAGCAGTACTTC.